This T cell receptor (beta chain) was captured by sequencing in a study of a mutant IDH1 vaccine in newly diagnosed glioma. In the study overall: Beginning 4-6 weeks after radiotherapy alone, or with temozolomide cycles, vaccination took place.

There are 15 residues in the CDR3. The J segment lost 2 bases and the V segment lost 2 bases, leaving 6 bases of the junction unmatched. The germline gives CDR1 SGHRS, CDR2 YFSETQ. TCRdb keeps only in-frame clones here, not all; method: immunoSEQ multiplex PCR. The sample includes roughly 45,000 clones, about four fifths of them seen just once. Time point in this sample: week 23, last vaccination. In the vaccine, a single dose held 300 ug of the mutant IDH1 20-mer peptide, along with topical imiquimod. With respect to this clone: No antigen is known for it.

Overall study findings and caveats: Apparently, pseudoprogression bore no relation to changes among the top peripheral T cell clonotypes.

The source material was PBMCs, sampled from a glioma patient whose treatment included an IDH1 peptide vaccine. The TCR sequence derives from a woman aged 18-29 years with glioma. Some clones in this sample may be carry-over from other donors' samples. This chain uses TRBV5-1 with TRBJ2-7, with 8 bases matching TRBD1. The CDR3 region is CASSLGGTGPYEQYF. DNA for the CDR3: TGCGCCAGCAGCTTAGGAGGGACAGGTCCCTACGAGCAGTACTTC.